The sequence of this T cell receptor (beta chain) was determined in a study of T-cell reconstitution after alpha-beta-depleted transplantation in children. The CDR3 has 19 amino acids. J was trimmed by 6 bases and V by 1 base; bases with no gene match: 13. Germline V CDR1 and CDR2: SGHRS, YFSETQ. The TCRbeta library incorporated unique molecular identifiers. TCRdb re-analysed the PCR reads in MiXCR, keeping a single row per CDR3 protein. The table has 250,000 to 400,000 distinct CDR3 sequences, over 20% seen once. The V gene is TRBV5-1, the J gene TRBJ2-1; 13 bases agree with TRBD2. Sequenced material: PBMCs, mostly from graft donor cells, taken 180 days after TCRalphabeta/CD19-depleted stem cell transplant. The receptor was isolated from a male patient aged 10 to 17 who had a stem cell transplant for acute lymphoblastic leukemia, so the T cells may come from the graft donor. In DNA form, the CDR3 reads TGCGCCAGCAGCTTGAGTCGGACTAGCGGGAGTTGGACCGTCAATGAGCAGTTCTTC. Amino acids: CASSLSRTSGSWTVNEQFF.